The clone carrying this T cell receptor (beta chain) was counted a few times. This entry is derived from a study of cytomegalovirus exposure and HLA in healthy donors. The PCR had 60 Vbeta and 13 Jbeta primers. Sequencing was performed with immunoSEQ multiplex PCR; in TCRdb, only in-frame clones are kept and a portion is missing. This table holds 100,000 to 120,000 clones, approximately 80% found once. Material: PBMCs. The source of this sequence is a male donor in good health and CMV-seronegative.

Here the CDR3 reads CASRDSNTEAFF. CDR3 nucleotides: TGTGCCAGTCGGGACAGCAACACTGAAGCTTTCTTT. J is TRBJ1-1 and V is TRBV19, with 7 bases identical to TRBD1. J gave up 2 bases and V 8 bases, and 2 bases lay outside the gene matches. The CDR3 has 12 amino acids. Germline V lookup: CDR1 LNHDA, CDR2 SQIVND (reference sequence). Variable domain in full (rest from reference TRBV19 and TRBJ1-1): DGGITQSPKYLFRKEGQNVTLSCEQNLNHDAMYWYRQDPGQGLRLIYYSQIVNDFQKGDIAEGYSVSREKKESFPLTVTSAQKNPTAFYLCASRDSNTEAFFGQGTRLTVV.